These 30 T cell receptor beta chains share one sample of origin, sequenced in a study of cytomegalovirus exposure and HLA in healthy donors. A multiplex PCR was run with 60 Vbeta primers and 13 Jbeta primers. The assay was immunoSEQ multiplex PCR, and TCRdb's table has in-frame clones only and misses some. The sample carries about 170,000 clones, around 75% recorded once. The sequencing input was PBMCs. These receptors were collected from a male donor in good health and CMV-seronegative.

V is TRBV11-1 and J is TRBJ1-2; unclear D gene. The CDR3 is 13 residues long. CDR1 and CDR2 (germline): SGHAT, FQDESV (reference sequence). V lost 2 bases, J lost 3 bases, and 7 bases lay in between. The CDR3 DNA reads as TGTGCCAGCAGCTTATTGAGGGACTATGGCTACACCTTC. Protein: CASSLLRDYGYTF.

The CDR3 here is CASSLGVAGNNEQFF. CDR3 coding DNA: TGCGCCAGCAGCTTGGGGGTAGCGGGGAACAATGAGCAGTTCTTC. The chain couples TRBV5-1 to TRBJ2-1; 8 bases are a match to TRBD2. The CDR3 contains 15 residues. Germline V gene sequence: CDR1 SGHRS, CDR2 YFSETQ. Trimming at V came to 0 bases and at J to 5 bases, leaving 4 bases not matched to a gene.

As regards this clone: At one end the junction does not follow the germline gene, possibly because of a read error. The chain links TRBV4-3 to TRBJ1-1; 9 bases are shared with TRBD1. CDR1 and CDR2 from the germline V gene are LGHNA and YSLEER. The CDR3 is made up of 15 amino acids. CDR3 residues: CANSLVDRGNTEAFF. In nucleotides, the CDR3 is TGCGCCAACAGCCTAGTGGACAGGGGGAACACTGAAGCTTTCTTT.

In this sample, this clone turned up once. J is TRBJ1-5 and V is TRBV7-2, with a tentative D call TRBD1 (5 bases). Trimming pared 5 bases from V and 6 bases from J, leaving 14 bases between. In germline, CDR1 is SGHTA, CDR2 FQGNSA. CDR3 length equals 14 residues. CDR3 nucleotide sequence: TGTGCCAGCAGCCAGGGCAGGGTGGGTCAGCCCCAGCATTTT. Translated: CASSQGRVGQPQHF.

For the CDR3, the DNA is TGTGCCTGGGCCTCAGGGTTAAACTCTGGAAACACCATATATTTT. Protein: CAWASGLNSGNTIYF. V is TRBV30 and J is TRBJ1-3; a possible D gene is TRBD1 (5 bases). Germline V gives CDR1 GTSNPN, CDR2 SVGIG (reference sequence). The CDR3 is made up of 15 amino acids. V lost 5 bases to trimming and J lost 0 bases, with 14 bases between them.

The rearrangement uses TRBV30 and TRBJ2-3; D is ambiguous. Germline lookup yields CDR1 GTSNPN and CDR2 SVGIG (reference sequence). The CDR3 has 14 amino acids. The V gene lost 2 bases and the J gene lost 2 bases, with 11 bases spanning the gap. The CDR3 nucleotides read TGTGCCTGGAGTCAGGCTCACTTCACAGATACGCAGTATTTT. Its protein product is CAWSQAHFTDTQYF.

The chain has TRBV19 and TRBJ1-2; 10 bases agree with TRBD1. Unmatched junction bases numbered 4, after V lost 3 bases and J lost 3 bases. The CDR3 runs to 15 residues. CDR1 LNHDA and CDR2 SQIVND come from the germline V gene (reference sequence). CDR3 sequence (DNA): TGTGCCAGTAGTATGGAGGACAGGGGGGACTATGGCTACACCTTC. Translating it yields CASSMEDRGDYGYTF.

This clone was counted between two and nine times. V usage is TRBV5-1 and J usage is TRBJ2-2; D is unresolved. Deletions cut 0 bases from V and 4 bases from J, with 4 bases between. The germline V gene encodes CDR1 SGHRS and CDR2 YFSETQ. The CDR3 covers 13 residues. In DNA, the CDR3 is TGCGCCAGCAGCTTGGCCCTCACCGGGGAGCTGTTTTTT. Translation gives CASSLALTGELFF.

The chain joins TRBV9 to TRBJ2-5; TRBD1 might be the D (5 bases). This CDR3 comprises 14 residues. CDR1 and CDR2 from the germline V gene are SGDLS and YYNGEE. V was shortened by 0 bases and J by 3 bases, with 9 bases between the two germline ends. CDR3 DNA: TGTGCCAGCAGCGTAGACAGGAAAGAAGAGACCCAGTACTTC. This encodes CASSVDRKEETQYF.

The chain uses TRBV2 and TRBJ1-2; tentatively, D is TRBD1 (6 bases). Germline V lookup: CDR1 SNHLY, CDR2 FYNNEI. This CDR3 region has 15 residues. V lost 7 bases to trimming and J lost 7 bases, with 22 bases between them. CDR3 in amino acids: CASTPPLGAGLGYTF. The CDR3 bases are TGTGCCAGCACTCCACCCTTGGGGGCAGGGCTTGGCTACACCTTC.

The chain joins TRBV4-1 to TRBJ2-7; 8 positions agree with TRBD1. Per the germline V gene, CDR1 is MGHRA and CDR2 is YSYEKL. There are 14 residues in the CDR3. Trimming at V came to 6 bases and at J to 1 base, leaving 5 bases not matched to a gene. The chain's CDR3 is CASSLDRGSYEQYF. The CDR3 coding sequence is TGCGCCAGCAGTCTTGACAGGGGATCCTACGAGCAGTACTTC.

The genes are TRBV5-1 and TRBJ2-7; D unclear. The CDR3 loop spans 13 amino acids. Trimming removed 0 bases from V and 3 bases from J, with 7 bases in between. Germline V lookup: CDR1 SGHRS, CDR2 YFSETQ. The CDR3 spells CASSLALSYEQYF. For the CDR3, the DNA is TGCGCCAGCAGCTTGGCTCTGAGCTACGAGCAGTACTTC.

The chain couples TRBV2 to TRBJ1-6, with 7 bases identical to TRBD1. The CDR3 totals 15 residues. Germline CDR1 SNHLY, CDR2 FYNNEI. V was pared by 6 bases and J by 7 bases, with 9 bases of the junction left unmatched. Here the CDR3 DNA reads TGTGCCAGCAGGGGGGGACAGCCGAGCAATTCACCCCTCCACTTT. Residues: CASRGGQPSNSPLHF.

The chain combines TRBV30 with TRBJ1-2, with a weak D call TRBD1 (5 bases). The CDR3 consists of 11 residues. Trimming cost V 2 bases and J 11 bases, with 12 bases left between them. Germline V lookup: CDR1 GTSNPN, CDR2 SVGIG (reference sequence). CDR3 region: CAWSSGAHYTF. The CDR3 region has the DNA TGTGCCTGGAGTTCTGGGGCTCATTACACCTTC.

This clone was seen only a few times. This rearrangement joins TRBV7-2 to TRBJ1-4; D is undetermined. V lost 1 base and J lost 1, with 7 bases in between. CDR1 SGHTA and CDR2 FQGNSA come from the germline V gene. The CDR3 loop spans 15 amino acids. The CDR3 spells CASSLGGRTNEKLFF. DNA for the CDR3: TGTGCCAGCAGCTTAGGAGGGAGAACTAATGAAAAACTGTTTTTT.

This clone was detected a few times. The rearrangement joins TRBV27 to TRBJ2-5; 10 bases match TRBD1. The V segment lost 5 bases and the J segment 6 bases; nucleotides outside the gene matches: 6. The CDR3 covers 14 residues. Germline CDR1 reads MNHEY; CDR2 reads SMNVEV (reference sequence). The CDR3 nucleotides are TGTGCCAGCAGTAGGACAGGGGGGGAGCAGACCCAGTACTTC. Encoded protein: CASSRTGGEQTQYF.

This chain uses TRBV7-9 with TRBJ2-3; the D gene is possibly TRBD1 (6 bases). Germline lookup yields CDR1 SEHNR and CDR2 FQNEAQ (reference sequence). The CDR3 has 17 amino acids. Deletions cut 3 bases from V and 2 bases from J, with 18 bases between. This CDR3 reads CASSLGTGGGNTDTQYF. Here the CDR3 DNA reads TGTGCCAGCAGCTTGGGTACAGGTGGGGGCAACACAGATACGCAGTATTTT.

The V call is TRBV9, the J call TRBJ1-3; maybe TRBD1 (6 bases). Trimming took off 1 base at V and 2 bases at J, with 16 bases between the two ends. Germline V gene sequence: CDR1 SGDLS, CDR2 YYNGEE. This CDR3 comprises 17 residues. CDR3 in amino acids: CASSVRPGDSAGNTIYF. CDR3 in DNA: TGTGCCAGCAGCGTAAGGCCAGGGGATTCTGCTGGAAACACCATATATTTT. The full variable domain, completed using reference TRBV9 and TRBJ1-3, is DSGVTQTPKHLITATGQRVTLRCSPRSGDLSVYWYQQSLDQGLQFLIQYYNGEERAKGNILERFSAQQFPDLHSELNLSSLELGDSALYFCASSVRPGDSAGNTIYFGEGSWLTVV.

The chain carries TRBV19 and TRBJ1-3; a weak D match, TRBD1 (5 bases). The V end lost 5 bases, the J end lost 2 bases, and 13 bases lay between the germline ends. From germline, CDR1 is LNHDA and CDR2 SQIVND (reference sequence). The length of the CDR3 is 15 residues. CDR3 amino acids: CASSGQGLAGNTIYF. DNA for the CDR3: TGTGCCAGTAGTGGGCAGGGCCTTGCTGGAAACACCATATATTTT.

The chain uses TRBV5-6 and TRBJ1-2; a possible D gene is TRBD1 (6 bases). Germline loops: CDR1 SGHDT, CDR2 YYEEEE. CDR3 length equals 13 residues. V gave up 5 bases and J gave up 5 bases, with 13 bases separating them. DNA of the CDR3: TGTGCCAGCAGGCTTACAGGGCGGTATGGCTACACCTTC. Translated, it gives CASRLTGRYGYTF.

This chain uses TRBV30 with TRBJ1-5; D gene ambiguous. Germline CDR1 reads GTSNPN; CDR2 reads SVGIG (reference sequence). This CDR3 is built from 14 residues. V was clipped by 8 bases and J by 2 bases, with 16 bases between them. The CDR3 DNA reads as TGTGCCCGAACCAACCGGGAATGCAATCAGCCCCAGCATTTT. The encoded protein is CARTNRECNQPQHF.

This chain connects TRBV11-2 to TRBJ1-4; D might be TRBD1 (6 bases). Trimming took off 5 bases at V and 7 bases at J, with 14 bases between the two ends. CDR1 is SGHAT, CDR2 FQNNGV, per germline. The CDR3 length is 14 residues. The CDR3 coding sequence is TGTGCCAGCAGCAAAGACAGGACCTCTGAAAAACTGTTTTTT. Protein: CASSKDRTSEKLFF.

The chain uses TRBV5-1 and TRBJ1-3, with D maybe TRBD1 (6 bases). Trimming took off 0 bases at V and 0 bases at J, with 7 bases between the two ends. The CDR3 is 15 amino acids. CDR1 and CDR2 from the germline V gene are SGHRS and YFSETQ. CDR3 nucleotide sequence: TGCGCCAGCAGCTTGGGACAGGACTCTGGAAACACCATATATTTT. Translating gives CASSLGQDSGNTIYF.

The rearrangement joins TRBV2 to TRBJ1-3, with a possible D match to TRBD1 (5 bases). Deletions cut 4 bases from V and 1 base from J, with 8 bases between. Germline CDR1 SNHLY, CDR2 FYNNEI. The CDR3 is 14 amino acids. This CDR3 is CASSVRVSGNTIYF. The CDR3 nucleotides read TGTGCCAGCAGTGTCAGGGTATCTGGAAACACCATATATTTT.

The chain joins TRBV30 to TRBJ2-1, with unresolved D. This CDR3 has 13 residues. The V gene's germline CDR1 is GTSNPN and CDR2 SVGIG (reference sequence). Trimming cost V 0 bases and J 6 bases, with 9 bases left between them. CDR3 sequence reads: CAWSVRLVNEQFF. CDR3 bases: TGTGCCTGGAGTGTACGTCTAGTCAATGAGCAGTTCTTC.

The CDR3 DNA reads as TGTGCCAGCAGCTTAGGACAGCGAAATTCACCCCTCCACTTT. Translation: CASSLGQRNSPLHF. The V gene is TRBV7-9, the J gene TRBJ1-6, with D perhaps matching TRBD1 (5 bases). From germline, CDR1 is SEHNR and CDR2 FQNEAQ (reference sequence). This CDR3 region has 14 residues. The V and J ends lost 1 base and 7 bases respectively, with 8 bases between them.

The rearrangement joins TRBV9 to TRBJ2-1; 9 nucleotides align to TRBD1. V lost 8 bases to trimming and J lost 7 bases; unmatched junction nucleotides: 7. This CDR3 spans 13 amino acids. The V gene's germline CDR1 is SGDLS and CDR2 YYNGEE. For the CDR3, the DNA is TGTGCCAGTTCCGGGACAGGGTCTAATGAGCAGTTCTTC. Amino acid sequence: CASSGTGSNEQFF.

The chain recombines TRBV7-8 with TRBJ1-5, with D perhaps TRBD1 (5 bases). Trimming shortened V by 4 bases and J by 9 bases, and 10 bases separated the two germline ends. The germline V gene encodes CDR1 SGHVS and CDR2 FQNEAQ. The CDR3 contains 12 residues. CDR3 nucleotide sequence: TGTGCCAGCAGCTCCAGACAGACGCCCCAGCATTTT. Translation: CASSSRQTPQHF.

This rearrangement joins TRBV2 to TRBJ2-7; 7 positions match TRBD2. V was clipped by 3 bases and J by 7 bases; unmatched bases: 9. CDR1 and CDR2 from the germline V gene are SNHLY and FYNNEI. The length of the CDR3 is 14 residues. Written as DNA, the CDR3 is TGTGCCAGCAGTGACGGACTAGATTCCGGGGAGCAGTACTTC. It yields the protein CASSDGLDSGEQYF. Combining the CDR3 with reference TRBV2 and TRBJ2-7 gives the whole variable domain EPEVTQTPSHQVTQMGQEVILRCVPISNHLYFYWYRQILGQKVEFLVSFYNNEISEKSEIFDDQFSVERPDGSNFTLKIRSTKLEDSAMYFCASSDGLDSGEQYFGPGTRLTVT.

Notes on this clone: Its ends do not fully match the called genes, so a read error is possible. This chain joins TRBV11-2 and TRBJ1-1; the D gene is possibly TRBD1 (6 bases). The germline V gene has CDR1 SGHAT and CDR2 FQNNGV. The CDR3 spans 15 residues. The DNA of the CDR3 is TGTGCCAGCAGCCGTGTGCAAGCATGGGACACTGGAGCTTTCTTT. This codes for CASSRVQAWDTGAFF.